These 5 T cell receptor beta chains were all obtained from the same sample, sequenced in a study of a mutant IDH1 vaccine in newly diagnosed glioma. The time point here: baseline, week 1 (first vaccination visit). Treatment described: pre-vaccination baseline after standard-of-care therapy. This table comes from immunoSEQ multiplex PCR, and its TCRdb copy is limited to in-frame clones, with some not included. Of 23,000 or so clones in the sample, 91% were seen once. The starting material was PBMCs, obtained from a glioma patient treated with radiotherapy, temozolomide or both. Receptors originate from a man aged 25 to 40 with glioma.

This clone was seen a handful of times. The rearrangement joins TRBV30 to TRBJ1-2; 7 bases are a match to TRBD1. The junction had 10 bases not matched to a gene; V was cut back by 5 bases and J by 4 bases. Germline V gene lookup returns CDR1 GTSNPN and CDR2 SVGIG (reference sequence). The CDR3 is made up of 14 amino acids. The CDR3 here is CAWGGTARGYGYTF. The CDR3 nucleotides are TGTGCCTGGGGGGGGACAGCCAGGGGCTATGGCTACACCTTC.

The chain joins TRBV4-1 to TRBJ2-7, with TRBD2 matching over 10 bases. V lost 0 bases and J lost 0; bases outside the gene matches: 11. This CDR3 is 19 amino acids long. In germline, CDR1 is MGHRA, CDR2 YSYEKL. Written as DNA, the CDR3 is TGCGCCAGCAGCCAAGATGGGGGGGGACTAGCGAGAAGCTCCTACGAGCAGTACTTC. Protein: CASSQDGGGLARSSYEQYF.

The V and J genes are TRBV19 and TRBJ2-1, with D uncertain. With 0 bases removed from V and 9 bases from J, the gap between germline ends came to 6 bases. The CDR3 is 12 amino acids. Looked up from germline, CDR1 is LNHDA and CDR2 is SQIVND (reference sequence). For the CDR3, the DNA is TGTGCCAGTAGTATAGATCTACTTGAGCAGTTCTTC. Protein sequence: CASSIDLLEQFF.

The chain carries TRBV5-1 and TRBJ1-6; D perhaps matches TRBD1 (5 bases). The V gene lost 5 bases and the J gene lost 7 bases, with 16 bases spanning the gap. This CDR3 is built from 15 residues. Per the germline V gene, CDR1 is SGHRS and CDR2 is YFSETQ. Here the CDR3 reads CASSRGGDGNSPLHF. CDR3 bases: TGCGCCAGCAGTCGGGGCGGTGACGGAAATTCACCCCTCCACTTT.

In its sample, this clone was seen once. The chain links TRBV19 to TRBJ2-2, with D unclear. This CDR3 contains 16 residues. Trimming took 1 base from V and 8 from J, leaving 17 bases between them. CDR1 and CDR2 (germline): LNHDA, SQIVND (reference sequence). In nucleotides, the CDR3 is TGTGCCAGTAGTATAGGTCGGGCGGCCAGTAGGGGGGAGCTGTTTTTT. Encoded protein: CASSIGRAASRGELFF.